Listed below are T cell receptor beta chains from one sample, sequenced in a study of blood T cell repertoires in COVID-19. Clones were sequenced by immunoSEQ multiplex PCR, and TCRdb holds only the in-frame ones, with some missing. The data contain about 150,000 clones, 75% to 85% of them singletons. Sequencing used peripheral blood. The receptor set was obtained from a human donor with acute or convalescent COVID-19. The donor label of this sample is uncertain. CDR3s include the opening cysteine and the closing phenylalanine or tryptophan. Each record gives: J gene, V gene, clone size, D gene, CDR3 DNA, CDR3 protein. A D gene is named only where the DNA matches it firmly. Only part of the rows carry a size: once, few, many, or a class if the clone is expanded.

J gene: TRBJ1-1; V gene: TRBV18; clone size: .; D gene: TRBD1; CDR3 DNA: TGTGCCAGCTCACCGACAGGGACCCTTGGGACTGAAGCTTTCTTT; CDR3 protein: CASSPTGTLGTEAFF
J gene: TRBJ2-7; V gene: TRBV30; clone size: .; D gene: TRBD2; CDR3 DNA: TGTGCCTGGAGACCCCCGGGGGGTGGCGAGCAGTACTTC; CDR3 protein: CAWRPPGGGEQYF
J gene: TRBJ1-3; V gene: TRBV11-2; clone size: .; D gene: .; CDR3 DNA: TGTGCCAGCACCTCTTTCTCTGGAAACACCATATATTTT; CDR3 protein: CASTSFSGNTIYF
J gene: TRBJ1-3; V gene: TRBV27; clone size: .; D gene: .; CDR3 DNA: TGTGCCAGCAGGGGACTCGCAGAGGGCTGGGGCACCATATATTTT; CDR3 protein: CASRGLAEGWGTIYF
J gene: TRBJ1-2; V gene: TRBV27; clone size: .; D gene: .; CDR3 DNA: TGTGCCAGCAGGGGAGACGGGGGCTACACCTTC; CDR3 protein: CASRGDGGYTF
J gene: TRBJ2-2; V gene: TRBV28; clone size: .; D gene: .; CDR3 DNA: TGTGCCAGCAGTTTAAGTGGGCAGGGGCGACGCGGGGAGCTGTTTTTT; CDR3 protein: CASSLSGQGRRGELFF
J gene: TRBJ1-1; V gene: TRBV6-1; clone size: few; D gene: TRBD1; CDR3 DNA: TGTGCCAGCAGTGACGAAGGGGCAGGGGGACTGAACACTGAAGCTTTCTTT; CDR3 protein: CASSDEGAGGLNTEAFF
J gene: TRBJ2-6; V gene: TRBV5-4; clone size: .; D gene: TRBD1; CDR3 DNA: TGTGCCAGCAGCCCCACCCGGGACAGGGTTGGAAAGGACAACGTCCTGACTTTC; CDR3 protein: CASSPTRDRVGKDNVLTF
J gene: TRBJ2-6; V gene: TRBV7-3; clone size: .; D gene: .; CDR3 DNA: TGTGCCAGCAGCTTGTACCTATCCGAAGACTCTGGGGCCAACGTCCTGACTTTC; CDR3 protein: CASSLYLSEDSGANVLTF
J gene: TRBJ2-5; V gene: TRBV3-1/TRBV3-2; clone size: once; D gene: TRBD1; CDR3 DNA: TGTGCCAGCAGCCAAGGTCCAGGGGGTGAGAAGACCCAGTACTTC; CDR3 protein: CASSQGPGGEKTQYF
J gene: TRBJ1-5; V gene: TRBV2; clone size: .; D gene: .; CDR3 DNA: TGTGCCAGCAGTTTCCAGGGGAAGGATCAGCCCCAGCATTTT; CDR3 protein: CASSFQGKDQPQHF
J gene: TRBJ1-5; V gene: TRBV30; clone size: .; D gene: TRBD1; CDR3 DNA: TGTGCCTGGAGTAAGGGACAGGGGAATCAGCCCCAGCATTTT; CDR3 protein: CAWSKGQGNQPQHF
J gene: TRBJ2-1; V gene: TRBV24-1; clone size: .; D gene: TRBD1; CDR3 DNA: TGTGCCACCAGTGATCTACAGGGGAGAGGTGAGCAGTTCTTC; CDR3 protein: CATSDLQGRGEQFF
J gene: TRBJ1-5; V gene: TRBV24-1; clone size: many; D gene: TRBD1; CDR3 DNA: TGTGCCACCAGTGATGGACCCGACAGGGGGCGAAATCAGCCCCAGCATTTT; CDR3 protein: CATSDGPDRGRNQPQHF
J gene: TRBJ2-3; V gene: TRBV9; clone size: few; D gene: TRBD1; CDR3 DNA: TGTGCCAGCAGGGACAGGAGCACAGATACGCAGTATTTT; CDR3 protein: CASRDRSTDTQYF
J gene: TRBJ1-1; V gene: TRBV7-9; clone size: once; D gene: .; CDR3 DNA: TGTGCCAGCAGCTTGGCGGCCATGAACACTGAAGCTTTCTTT; CDR3 protein: CASSLAAMNTEAFF
J gene: TRBJ2-3; V gene: TRBV5-5; clone size: .; D gene: TRBD2; CDR3 DNA: TGTGCCAGCAGCTTGGGCCCAGCGGGAGGAGATACGCAGTATTTT; CDR3 protein: CASSLGPAGGDTQYF
J gene: TRBJ1-5; V gene: TRBV6-5; clone size: few; D gene: TRBD1; CDR3 DNA: TGTGCCAGCAGTTCGGGACAGGGAGGGCAGCCCCAGCATTTT; CDR3 protein: CASSSGQGGQPQHF
J gene: TRBJ1-2; V gene: TRBV5-4; clone size: .; D gene: .; CDR3 DNA: TGTGCCAGCAGCTTGGAAAGGCAGAGGGGCTACACCTTC; CDR3 protein: CASSLERQRGYTF
J gene: TRBJ2-7; V gene: TRBV12-3/TRBV12-4; clone size: .; D gene: .; CDR3 DNA: TGTGCCAGCAGCTTGAACATCTACGAGCAGTACTTC; CDR3 protein: CASSLNIYEQYF
J gene: TRBJ2-3; V gene: TRBV4-1; clone size: .; D gene: TRBD2; CDR3 DNA: TGCGCCAGCAGCCAACACTCGGCGAGCGGGGGGGCAGATACGCAGTATTTT; CDR3 protein: CASSQHSASGGADTQYF
J gene: TRBJ2-3; V gene: TRBV2; clone size: few; D gene: .; CDR3 DNA: TGTGCCAGGGAGGACGGAAGCACAGATACGCAGTATTTT; CDR3 protein: CAREDGSTDTQYF
J gene: TRBJ1-1; V gene: TRBV30; clone size: .; D gene: TRBD1; CDR3 DNA: TGTGCCTGGAGTGTACGTAGAACAGGGGGTCTGAACACTGAAGCTTTCTTT; CDR3 protein: CAWSVRRTGGLNTEAFF
J gene: TRBJ1-6; V gene: TRBV19; clone size: .; D gene: .; CDR3 DNA: TGTGCCAGCCACCTGGGGAGTTCACCCCTCCACTTT; CDR3 protein: CASHLGSSPLHF
J gene: TRBJ2-5; V gene: TRBV13; clone size: once; D gene: TRBD2; CDR3 DNA: TGTGCCAGCAGCCCCCAGCTGCGGGGGGGCTTGGAGACCCAGTACTTC; CDR3 protein: CASSPQLRGGLETQYF
J gene: TRBJ2-2; V gene: TRBV4-1; clone size: .; D gene: .; CDR3 DNA: TGCGCCAGCAGCCGCGCGACAGGGAACACCGGGGAGCTGTTTTTT; CDR3 protein: CASSRATGNTGELFF
J gene: TRBJ2-1; V gene: TRBV5-1; clone size: once; D gene: TRBD2; CDR3 DNA: TGCGCCAGCAGCTTCGATCTAGCGGTGATTAACACTGAGCAGTTCTTC; CDR3 protein: CASSFDLAVINTEQFF
J gene: TRBJ1-1; V gene: TRBV6-5; clone size: few; D gene: .; CDR3 DNA: TGTGCCAGCAGGGCGGACGGTCAGCGGTACACTGAAGCTTTCTTT; CDR3 protein: CASRADGQRYTEAFF
J gene: TRBJ1-3; V gene: TRBV12-5; clone size: .; D gene: .; CDR3 DNA: TGTGCTAGTGGTCCGTCGTCTGGAAACACCATATATTTT; CDR3 protein: CASGPSSGNTIYF
J gene: TRBJ1-2; V gene: TRBV19; clone size: once; D gene: TRBD1; CDR3 DNA: TGTGCCAGTAGTATCAGGGGGCAGGTCTATGGCTACACCTTC; CDR3 protein: CASSIRGQVYGYTF
J gene: TRBJ1-2; V gene: TRBV19; clone size: .; D gene: TRBD1; CDR3 DNA: TGTGCCAGTAGTGCCGACAGGGGGTATGGCTACACCTTC; CDR3 protein: CASSADRGYGYTF
J gene: TRBJ1-2; V gene: TRBV9; clone size: .; D gene: .; CDR3 DNA: TGTGCCAGCAGCGTAGGGGGGCCAGGGATTGGGTATGGCTACACCTTC; CDR3 protein: CASSVGGPGIGYGYTF
J gene: TRBJ2-3; V gene: TRBV19; clone size: .; D gene: TRBD1; CDR3 DNA: TGTGCCAGTAAGGGACAGGGAACAGATACGCAGTATTTT; CDR3 protein: CASKGQGTDTQYF
J gene: TRBJ1-5; V gene: TRBV6-6; clone size: .; D gene: .; CDR3 DNA: TGTGCCAGCAGCCCCTTGGGGGCAGGGCAGCCCCAGCATTTT; CDR3 protein: CASSPLGAGQPQHF
J gene: TRBJ1-1; V gene: TRBV5-1; clone size: .; D gene: .; CDR3 DNA: TGCGCCAGCAGCTCGGCAGGGGCCACTGAAGCTTTCTTT; CDR3 protein: CASSSAGATEAFF
J gene: TRBJ1-1; V gene: TRBV24-1; clone size: .; D gene: TRBD1; CDR3 DNA: TGTGCCACCAGTGTAGGGGGGACAGCGAACACTGAAGCTTTCTTT; CDR3 protein: CATSVGGTANTEAFF
J gene: TRBJ2-1; V gene: TRBV7-8; clone size: .; D gene: TRBD1; CDR3 DNA: TGTGCCAGCAGCTTATCAGGACAGGGGGTCTTCTCCTACAATGAGCAGTTCTTC; CDR3 protein: CASSLSGQGVFSYNEQFF
J gene: TRBJ1-5; V gene: TRBV27; clone size: .; D gene: .; CDR3 DNA: TGTGCCAGCAGTTTTATAAATCAGCCCCAGCATTTT; CDR3 protein: CASSFINQPQHF
J gene: TRBJ1-1; V gene: TRBV14; clone size: .; D gene: .; CDR3 DNA: TGTGCCAGCAGTTTACAGCTGAACACTGAAGCTTTCTTT; CDR3 protein: CASSLQLNTEAFF
J gene: TRBJ1-5; V gene: TRBV11-2; clone size: few; D gene: .; CDR3 DNA: TGTGCCAGCAGCTCCCAGAATCAGCCCCAGCATTTT; CDR3 protein: CASSSQNQPQHF
J gene: TRBJ1-2; V gene: TRBV6-4; clone size: once; D gene: TRBD1; CDR3 DNA: TGTGCCAGACCGGGACAGGGGAAGTTCGGCTACACCTTC; CDR3 protein: CARPGQGKFGYTF
J gene: TRBJ2-2; V gene: TRBV6-5; clone size: .; D gene: .; CDR3 DNA: TGTGCCAGCAGACAGTTCGCGAACACCGGGGAGCTGTTTTTT; CDR3 protein: CASRQFANTGELFF
J gene: TRBJ1-1; V gene: TRBV2; clone size: .; D gene: .; CDR3 DNA: TGTGCCAGCAGTGTCGACTCGAACACTGAAGCTTTCTTT; CDR3 protein: CASSVDSNTEAFF
J gene: TRBJ2-4; V gene: TRBV10-3; clone size: .; D gene: TRBD1; CDR3 DNA: TGTGCCATCAGTGAGTCACAGGGGGCGGCCAAAAACATTCAGTACTTC; CDR3 protein: CAISESQGAAKNIQYF
J gene: TRBJ2-1; V gene: TRBV27; clone size: .; D gene: TRBD2; CDR3 DNA: TGTGCCAGCAGTTCCCGGGGGGGGAATGAGCAGTTCTTC; CDR3 protein: CASSSRGGNEQFF
J gene: TRBJ2-1; V gene: TRBV5-1; clone size: once; D gene: .; CDR3 DNA: TGCGCCAGCAGCTTGTCGGGGAACAAGTTTAATGAGCAGTTCTTC; CDR3 protein: CASSLSGNKFNEQFF
J gene: TRBJ1-2; V gene: TRBV5-6; clone size: .; D gene: .; CDR3 DNA: TGTGCCAGCAGCTCGTCTGGACAGTACTATGGCTACACCTTC; CDR3 protein: CASSSSGQYYGYTF
J gene: TRBJ1-1; V gene: TRBV6-5; clone size: .; D gene: .; CDR3 DNA: TGTGCCAGCAGCCTCGCCGGAGGCACTGAAGCTTTCTTT; CDR3 protein: CASSLAGGTEAFF
J gene: TRBJ2-2; V gene: TRBV2; clone size: .; D gene: TRBD1; CDR3 DNA: TGTGCCAGCACCTCAGGGGGACAGGGAGAAGTGGCCGGGGAGCTGTTTTTT; CDR3 protein: CASTSGGQGEVAGELFF
J gene: TRBJ1-1; V gene: TRBV11-2; clone size: once; D gene: .; CDR3 DNA: TGTGCCAGCAGCCACAACAACGCCCTTGAAGCTTTCTTT; CDR3 protein: CASSHNNALEAFF
J gene: TRBJ1-2; V gene: TRBV5-5; clone size: .; D gene: .; CDR3 DNA: TGTGCCAGCAGCTTGGGCAACCACGGGTACTATGGCTACACCTTC; CDR3 protein: CASSLGNHGYYGYTF
J gene: TRBJ1-1; V gene: TRBV6-5; clone size: .; D gene: TRBD1; CDR3 DNA: TGTGCCAGCAGGCCCCCGGACAGGGGTTTGACTGAAGCTTTCTTT; CDR3 protein: CASRPPDRGLTEAFF
J gene: TRBJ2-2; V gene: TRBV23-1; clone size: .; D gene: .; CDR3 DNA: TGCGCCAGCAGTCAATCGGGGAGGAGGGACACCGGGGAGCTGTTTTTT; CDR3 protein: CASSQSGRRDTGELFF
J gene: TRBJ1-1; V gene: TRBV29-1; clone size: .; D gene: .; CDR3 DNA: TGCAGCGTTGAAAAGGGGAAGGGTACTGAAGCTTTCTTT; CDR3 protein: CSVEKGKGTEAFF
J gene: TRBJ1-1; V gene: TRBV27; clone size: .; D gene: .; CDR3 DNA: TGTGCCAGCAGTCCCGGGACATTGAACACTGAAGCTTTCTTT; CDR3 protein: CASSPGTLNTEAFF
J gene: TRBJ1-5; V gene: TRBV9; clone size: .; D gene: .; CDR3 DNA: TGTGCCAGCAGCCCCGGGACAAATAGCAATCAGCCCCAGCATTTT; CDR3 protein: CASSPGTNSNQPQHF
J gene: TRBJ1-5; V gene: TRBV10-1; clone size: .; D gene: .; CDR3 DNA: TGCGCCACTGGGGGAGGATTCCAGCGCAATCAGCCCCAGCATTTT; CDR3 protein: CATGGGFQRNQPQHF
J gene: TRBJ2-2; V gene: TRBV2; clone size: .; D gene: TRBD2; CDR3 DNA: TGTGCCAGCAAACGGGGGGGCCAATCCGGGGAGCTGTTTTTT; CDR3 protein: CASKRGGQSGELFF
J gene: TRBJ2-1; V gene: TRBV5-1; clone size: .; D gene: TRBD2; CDR3 DNA: TGCGCCAGCAGCCCAGGGACTAGCGGGGGGCTGTACAATGAGCAGTTCTTC; CDR3 protein: CASSPGTSGGLYNEQFF